This entry lists 27 T cell receptor beta chains sequenced from one sample in a study of blood T cell repertoires in COVID-19. Sequencing used immunoSEQ multiplex PCR; TCRdb keeps in-frame clones, though not all of them. The sample holds about 150,000 clones, roughly 83% seen once. The material sequenced was peripheral blood. The source is a woman in her fifties or sixties with COVID-19, enrolled during active disease.

V usage is TRBV6-6 and J usage is TRBJ2-1, with a weak D call TRBD1 (7 bases). The V and J ends lost 5 bases and 7 bases respectively, with 21 bases between them. CDR3 length: 16 residues. Germline V gene sequence: CDR1 MNHNY, CDR2 SVGAGI (reference sequence). CDR3 sequence reads: CASSLSGGWRENEQFF. The CDR3 coding sequence is TGTGCCAGCAGTCTGTCAGGGGGGTGGAGGGAGAATGAGCAGTTCTTC.

The chain recombines TRBV18 with TRBJ1-1; D is perhaps TRBD1 (5 bases). Per germline, CDR1 KGHSH and CDR2 LQKENI. The CDR3 has 13 residues. Trimming stripped 4 bases from V and 1 base from J, with 7 bases between. CDR3 loop: CASSQGKNTEAFF. The CDR3 coding sequence is TGTGCCAGCTCACAGGGGAAGAACACTGAAGCTTTCTTT.

The rearrangement joins TRBV3-1 (or the pseudogene TRBV3-2) to TRBJ1-1, with D perhaps TRBD1 (5 bases). V was pared by 4 bases and J by 0 bases, with 12 bases between. Germline V lookup: CDR1 LGHDT, CDR2 YNNKEL (reference sequence). CDR3 length: 15 amino acids. The CDR3 bases are TGTGCCAGCAGCCTTAATCCGGGGGTGAACACTGAAGCTTTCTTT. It specifies CASSLNPGVNTEAFF.

This clone was observed a few times. The chain couples TRBV7-2 to TRBJ1-4; D is unresolved. From germline, CDR1 is SGHTA and CDR2 FQGNSA. V dropped 6 bases and J dropped 0 bases, with 11 bases sitting between them. The CDR3 is 15 amino acids. DNA of the CDR3: TGTGCCAGCAGACGTGACGGAGCAACTAATGAAAAACTGTTTTTT. Translating it yields CASRRDGATNEKLFF.

J is TRBJ2-7 and V is TRBV5-4; maybe TRBD1 (6 bases). V dropped 7 bases and J dropped 3 bases, with 20 bases sitting between them. Germline CDR1 is SGHNT and CDR2 is YYREEE (reference sequence). The CDR3 spans 15 residues. Here the CDR3 DNA reads TGTGCCAGCGGCGAAGGAAGGGGGAATGTCTACGAGCAGTACTTC. Its protein product is CASGEGRGNVYEQYF.

The chain has TRBV7-9 and TRBJ1-2; the D is unclear. Trimming cost V 2 bases and J 8 bases, with 6 bases left between them. This CDR3 has 11 amino acids. The germline V gene encodes CDR1 SEHNR and CDR2 FQNEAQ (reference sequence). CDR3 sequence (DNA): TGTGCCAGCAGCTTACAGGCGGGCTACACCTTC. It yields the protein CASSLQAGYTF.

The chain uses TRBV3-1 (or the pseudogene TRBV3-2) and TRBJ2-1, with unresolved D. The CDR3 has 16 residues. CDR1 and CDR2 (germline): LGHDT, YNNKEL (reference sequence). V was pared by 0 bases and J by 4 bases, with 13 bases between. CDR3 nucleotide sequence: TGTGCCAGCAGCCAAGAAGAGAAGAAGCTTTACAATGAGCAGTTCTTC. Protein: CASSQEEKKLYNEQFF.

This sequence joins TRBV27 and TRBJ1-1; a possible D gene is TRBD1 (5 bases). This CDR3 is 13 amino acids long. Germline loops: CDR1 MNHEY, CDR2 SMNVEV (reference sequence). Trimming removed 4 bases from V and 8 bases from J, with 14 bases in between. The CDR3 region is CASSWTRGYEAFF. The CDR3 DNA follows: TGTGCCAGCAGTTGGACCCGGGGGTACGAAGCTTTCTTT.

This chain links TRBV7-8 with TRBJ2-7; 9 positions agree with TRBD2. The germline CDR1 and CDR2 sequences are SGHVS and FQNEAQ. The CDR3 is 13 residues long. Losses at the gene ends were 3 bases for V and 4 bases for J; bases not matched to a gene: 1. The CDR3 nucleotides read TGTGCCAGCAGCTTCGCGGGAGGGTACGAGCAGTACTTC. This translates into CASSFAGGYEQYF.

The chain uses TRBV5-1 and TRBJ1-4; D is possibly TRBD1 (6 bases). With 3 bases removed from V and 0 bases from J, the gap between germline ends came to 12 bases. The CDR3 is made up of 16 amino acids. Germline V lookup: CDR1 SGHRS, CDR2 YFSETQ. The CDR3 region is CASSWLDSATNEKLFF. The CDR3 bases are TGCGCCAGCAGCTGGTTGGACAGTGCAACTAATGAAAAACTGTTTTTT.

The chain uses TRBV12-5 and TRBJ1-2; D not certain. This CDR3 contains 18 residues. Germline lookup yields CDR1 LGHNT and CDR2 FRNRAP. The germline V and J ends were trimmed by 0 bases and 0 bases, with 17 bases remaining between them. CDR3 residues: CASGLVLTGSISNYGYTF. In DNA form, the CDR3 reads TGTGCTAGTGGTTTGGTACTTACGGGTTCAATCTCTAACTATGGCTACACCTTC.

V is TRBV27 and J is TRBJ1-6; 7 nucleotides line up with TRBD1. J lost 5 bases, V lost 9 bases, and 10 bases had no gene match. This CDR3 is built from 15 residues. Per germline, CDR1 MNHEY and CDR2 SMNVEV (reference sequence). CDR3 bases: TGTGCCAGTACCCCTTTGGACAGGCATAATTCACCCCTCCACTTT. Translation: CASTPLDRHNSPLHF.

Only one count was recorded for this clone. Other DNA sequences within the sample encode an identical CDR3. The V call is TRBV3-1 (or the pseudogene TRBV3-2), the J call TRBJ1-2; possibly TRBD1 for D (6 bases). This CDR3 region has 15 residues. Germline-derived CDR1 and CDR2 are LGHDT and YNNKEL (reference sequence). The V end was cut by 0 bases, the J end by 8 bases, with 16 bases between. CDR3 nucleotides: TGTGCCAGCAGCCAAGATAACAGGGAAGATAGAGGCTACACCTTC. Protein sequence: CASSQDNREDRGYTF.

The chain is built from TRBV6-5 and TRBJ1-1, with D possibly TRBD1 on 6 matching bases. Germline CDR1 reads MNHEY; CDR2 reads SVGAGI. Trimming took 8 bases from V and 8 from J, leaving 15 bases between them. This CDR3 has 12 residues. The CDR3 DNA is TGTGCCAGCCGCCGGGGGGGGCGCGAAGCTTTCTTT. Translating gives CASRRGGREAFF.

This chain joins TRBV5-1 and TRBJ2-5; weak D call: TRBD2 (6 bases). The CDR3 runs to 14 residues. Germline loops: CDR1 SGHRS, CDR2 YFSETQ. V was shortened by 2 bases and J by 1 base, with 9 bases between the two germline ends. This CDR3 is CASSLPGAQETQYF. As DNA, the CDR3 is TGCGCCAGCAGCTTACCGGGAGCCCAAGAGACCCAGTACTTC. Looking up the rest from reference TRBV5-1 and TRBJ2-5 gives the full variable domain: KAGVTQTPRYLIKTRGQQVTLSCSPISGHRSVSWYQQTPGQGLQFLFEYFSETQRNKGNFPGRFSGRQFSNSRSEMNVSTLELGDSALYLCASSLPGAQETQYFGPGTRLLVL.

The chain employs TRBV2 and TRBJ2-2; 11 bases match TRBD2. The CDR3 is 16 amino acids. Germline CDR1 is SNHLY and CDR2 is FYNNEI. J lost 2 bases, V lost 10 bases, and 9 bases had no gene match. As DNA, the CDR3 is TGTGCCACCAAAGCAGGACTAGCGGGTAACACCGGGGAGCTGTTTTTT. As protein: CATKAGLAGNTGELFF. The variable domain in full, completed from reference TRBV2 and TRBJ2-2, reads EPEVTQTPSHQVTQMGQEVILRCVPISNHLYFYWYRQILGQKVEFLVSFYNNEISEKSEIFDDQFSVERPDGSNFTLKIRSTKLEDSAMYFCATKAGLAGNTGELFFGEGSRLTVL.

CDR3 sequence reads: CASSPQTSGGPDTQYF. In nucleotides, the CDR3 is TGTGCCAGCAGCCCCCAGACTAGCGGGGGGCCAGATACGCAGTATTTT. V is TRBV7-3 and J is TRBJ2-3, with 13 bases aligning to TRBD2. V trimming: 5 bases; J trimming: 4 bases; junction bases outside the gene matches: 6. CDR1 SGHTA and CDR2 FQGTGA come from the germline V gene. CDR3 length: 16 residues.

J is TRBJ2-3 and V is TRBV5-1, with 9 positions matching TRBD2. Trimming removed 5 bases from V and 4 bases from J; junction bases left unmatched: 5. CDR1 SGHRS and CDR2 YFSETQ come from the germline V gene. The CDR3 runs to 14 residues. For the CDR3, the DNA is TGCGCCAGCAGGGGCGGGGGGGCCGCAGATACGCAGTATTTT. Translated: CASRGGGAADTQYF.

This clone was seen just once. This chain uses TRBV2 with TRBJ1-2; D call uncertain. Trimming pared 1 base from V and 4 bases from J, leaving 16 bases between. The CDR3 contains 16 residues. Per germline, CDR1 SNHLY and CDR2 FYNNEI. The CDR3 spells CASSEGIREAIYGYTF. In DNA, the CDR3 is TGTGCCAGCAGTGAAGGGATCCGGGAGGCTATCTATGGCTACACCTTC.

The chain has TRBV6-5 and TRBJ1-3; weak D call: TRBD1 (6 bases). Deletions cut 8 bases from V and 5 bases from J, with 10 bases between. The length of the CDR3 is 12 residues. CDR1 MNHEY and CDR2 SVGAGI come from the germline V gene. The CDR3: CASGGGRNTIYF. CDR3 DNA sequence: TGTGCCAGCGGGGGGGGCAGAAACACCATATATTTT.

Only one count was recorded for this clone. This chain uses TRBV5-1 with TRBJ2-3; 9 nucleotides line up with TRBD1. V was clipped by 3 bases and J by 6 bases; unmatched bases: 5. The CDR3 totals 14 residues. The V gene's germline CDR1 is SGHRS and CDR2 YFSETQ. CDR3 protein: CASSSGTGFDTQYF. CDR3 in DNA: TGCGCCAGCAGCTCCGGGACAGGGTTCGATACGCAGTATTTT.

V gene TRBV18 combines with J gene TRBJ2-5; D is possibly TRBD2 (5 bases). The CDR3 consists of 15 residues. Germline CDR1 reads KGHSH; CDR2 reads LQKENI. Trimming shortened V by 3 bases and J by 1 base, and 12 bases separated the two germline ends. CDR3 loop: CASSPSLDSQETQYF. In nucleotides, the CDR3 is TGTGCCAGCTCACCGTCACTAGACTCCCAAGAGACCCAGTACTTC.

This clone came up once. This chain uses TRBV12-3 or TRBV12-4 with TRBJ2-7; 7 nucleotides match TRBD2. The CDR3 is 13 residues long. V dropped 7 bases and J dropped 3; count of bases not matched to a gene: 6. CDR3 in DNA: TGTGCCAGCACCAGAAGCGGGAACTACGAGCAGTACTTC. As protein: CASTRSGNYEQYF.

The chain joins TRBV5-1 to TRBJ2-5; 8 nucleotides align to TRBD2. The trim removed 3 bases at V and 0 bases at J, leaving 4 bases unmatched. The CDR3 is 15 amino acids. From germline, CDR1 is SGHRS and CDR2 YFSETQ. CDR3 sequence reads: CASSSGGAYQETQYF. The CDR3, as DNA: TGCGCCAGCAGCTCCGGGGGGGCGTACCAAGAGACCCAGTACTTC. Combining the CDR3 with reference TRBV5-1 and TRBJ2-5 gives the whole variable domain KAGVTQTPRYLIKTRGQQVTLSCSPISGHRSVSWYQQTPGQGLQFLFEYFSETQRNKGNFPGRFSGRQFSNSRSEMNVSTLELGDSALYLCASSSGGAYQETQYFGPGTRLLVL.

The chain joins TRBV12-3 or TRBV12-4 to TRBJ1-1; unclear D gene. Between the trimmed V and J ends, which lost 7 bases and 1 base, there was a span of 10 bases. The CDR3 is made up of 13 amino acids. CDR3 sequence: CASTLQRNTEAFF. The CDR3 coding sequence is TGTGCCAGCACCCTACAGAGGAACACTGAAGCTTTCTTT.

This clone was seen only once. This chain connects TRBV6-1 to TRBJ1-4; maybe TRBD1 (6 bases). In germline, CDR1 is MNHNS, CDR2 SASEGT. Trimming stripped 2 bases from V and 4 bases from J, with 14 bases between. The CDR3 spans 16 residues. CDR3 region: CASSETSDRNNEKLFF. CDR3 bases: TGTGCCAGCAGTGAAACCTCGGACAGAAATAATGAAAAACTGTTTTTT.

The CDR3 loop is CASTSQGYTEAFF. The CDR3 DNA sequence: TGTGCCAGCACTTCTCAGGGCTACACTGAAGCTTTCTTT. J is TRBJ1-1 and V is TRBV2; TRBD1 might be the D (5 bases). CDR1 is SNHLY, CDR2 FYNNEI, per germline. CDR3 length: 13 residues. V lost 7 bases, J lost 3 bases, and 12 bases lay in between.